These 25 T cell receptor beta chains originate from one sample sequenced in a study of CXCR3-negative and CXCR3-positive naive CD8 T cells. UMI-labeled TRB cDNA libraries were prepared by 5' RACE. TCRdb processed the 5' RACE reads again and assigns one entry to each CDR3 protein, with no DNA. The table lists about 41,000 distinct CDR3 sequences, with 1.5% to 2% in the top ten. Material: naive CXCR3- CD8+ T cells from blood. Subset indicated: CD45RO-CCR7+CD27+CD95- naive CD8+ T cells lacking CXCR3 (TNR3-). The source of these receptors is a human donor in good health. Some clones in this sample may be carry-over from other donors' samples.

The chain couples TRBV20-1 to TRBJ2-7; with no DNA, the TCRdb D assignment of TRBD1 cannot be verified. Germline V lookup: CDR1 DFQATT, CDR2 SNEGSKA (reference sequence). This CDR3 spans 13 amino acids. The CDR3 region is CSAATGGSWEQYF.

This clonotype registers medium-sized by frequency. The genes are TRBV29-1 and TRBJ2-1; TCRdb returns TRBD1, unconfirmable since there is no DNA. The germline gives CDR1 SQVTM, CDR2 ANQGSEA. This CDR3 has 15 residues. The CDR3: CSVELQGTLYNEQFF.

The genes are TRBV7-6 and TRBJ1-1; TCRdb calls TRBD1, which cannot be checked without DNA. The CDR3 runs to 14 residues. CDR1 is SGHVS and CDR2 is FNYEAQ in the germline V gene. The CDR3 sequence is CASSMTEPNTEAFF.

The chain uses TRBV29-1 and TRBJ2-2; TCRdb picks TRBD1, but there is no DNA to check that call. Germline CDR1 reads SQVTM; CDR2 reads ANQGSEA. This CDR3 has 16 amino acids. The CDR3 sequence: CSSPPGTGINTGELFF.

The genes are TRBV14 and TRBJ2-2; TCRdb proposes TRBD1, but this gene call is untestable without DNA. This CDR3 has 13 amino acids. Germline V lookup: CDR1 SGHDN, CDR2 FVKESK. The CDR3 loop reads CASSPGDTGELFF.

This clonotype counts as medium-sized by frequency. The V call is TRBV29-1, the J call TRBJ2-7. Looked up from germline, CDR1 is SQVTM and CDR2 is ANQGSEA. The CDR3 sequence is 13 residues long. The CDR3 region is CSVEDGYSYEQYF.

The gene calls are TRBV10-1 and TRBJ1-1; the D call from TCRdb, TRBD1, cannot be confirmed without DNA. Per germline, CDR1 WNHNN and CDR2 SYGVQD (reference sequence). The CDR3 is 17 amino acids. The CDR3 is CASSESRDRELNTEAFF.

The V and J genes are TRBV9 and TRBJ2-3. The CDR3 loop spans 17 amino acids. Looked up from germline, CDR1 is SGDLS and CDR2 is YYNGEE. CDR3 sequence reads: CASSAEFRTTSEDTQYF.

This chain uses TRBV4-3 with TRBJ2-5. The CDR3 loop spans 14 amino acids. The germline gives CDR1 LGHNA, CDR2 YSLEER. The CDR3 loop is CASSQDLGRETQYF.

The rearrangement links TRBV29-1 to TRBJ2-5; TCRdb designates TRBD2, a call that cannot be tested without DNA. Per germline, CDR1 SQVTM and CDR2 ANQGSEA. The CDR3 extends over 15 amino acids. CDR3 protein: CSVDFLAGGRETQYF. The full variable domain, with the rest looked up from reference TRBV29-1 and TRBJ2-5, is SAVISQKPSRDICQRGTSLTIQCQVDSQVTMMFWYRQQPGQSLTLIATANQGSEATYESGFVIDKFPISRPNLTFSTLTVSNMSPEDSSIYLCSVDFLAGGRETQYFGPGTRLLVL.

The chain links TRBV23-1 to TRBJ2-1; TCRdb names TRBD2, which stays unverified in the absence of DNA. TRBV23-1 is sorted into the ORF group, with uncertain function. The CDR3 has 18 amino acids. The CDR3 loop reads CASSQSLAMGLFSGRQFF.

The chain has TRBV12-3 or TRBV12-4 and TRBJ1-1. The CDR3 runs 14 residues. The CDR3 sequence: CASSSPEGNTEAFF.

This chain joins TRBV6-5 and TRBJ2-1. Germline V gives CDR1 MNHEY, CDR2 SVGAGI. This CDR3 contains 11 residues. Here the CDR3 reads CASSYAEAQFF.

The chain joins TRBV5-4 to TRBJ2-1. Germline CDR1 reads SGHNT; CDR2 reads YYREEE (reference sequence). The CDR3 has 17 residues. The CDR3 here is CASSLAFGSSTHNEQFF.

V is TRBV3-1 and J is TRBJ1-1. The germline CDR1 and CDR2 sequences are LGHDT and YNNKEL (reference sequence). The length of the CDR3 is 12 residues. The CDR3 protein is CASSNMNTEAFF.

The CDR3 loop is CSVEVGDRGLYYEQYF. The genes are TRBV29-1 and TRBJ2-7; TCRdb's D call of TRBD1 is untestable without DNA. Germline V gene lookup returns CDR1 SQVTM and CDR2 ANQGSEA. The CDR3 consists of 16 residues.

The genes are TRBV4-3 and TRBJ1-1; the TCRdb D gene call, TRBD1, has no DNA to confirm it. The CDR3 is 15 residues long. CDR1 LGHNA and CDR2 YSLEER come from the germline V gene. The CDR3 sequence: CASSQDGQGWTEAFF.

Frequency places this clonotype as medium-sized. The rearrangement joins TRBV20-1 to TRBJ2-3; TCRdb's D gene call, TRBD2, goes unchecked for lack of DNA. This CDR3 spans 17 amino acids. CDR1 is DFQATT, CDR2 SNEGSKA, per germline (reference sequence). The chain's CDR3 is CSAKLAGVPSVTDTQYF.

The chain uses TRBV7-6 and TRBJ2-7; TCRdb lists TRBD1, though no DNA is available to test this call. The length of the CDR3 is 15 residues. Germline V lookup: CDR1 SGHVS, CDR2 FNYEAQ. The CDR3 here is CASSLGGGRADEQYF. The entire variable domain, with the rest obtained from reference TRBV7-6 and TRBJ2-7, is as follows: GAGVSQSPRYKVTKRGQDVALRCDPISGHVSLYWYRQALGQGPEFLTYFNYEAQQDKSGLPNDRFSAERPEGSISTLTIQRTEQRDSAMYRCASSLGGGRADEQYFGPGTRLTVT.

The chain uses TRBV7-8 and TRBJ2-7; TCRdb designates TRBD2, a call that cannot be tested without DNA. The CDR3 is 16 amino acids. Per the germline V gene, CDR1 is SGHVS and CDR2 is FQNEAQ. This CDR3 is CASSPRTSGGTFEQYF.

The chain joins TRBV28 to TRBJ2-5; TCRdb's D gene call, TRBD1, goes unchecked for lack of DNA. This CDR3 spans 17 amino acids. Germline CDR1 and CDR2: MDHEN and SYDVKM. CDR3: CASSTFADRGRLETQYF.

V is TRBV12-3 or TRBV12-4 and J is TRBJ2-1; TCRdb selects TRBD1, and the lack of DNA leaves this call unchecked. The CDR3 is made up of 13 amino acids. The CDR3 spells CASSFPPGSEQFF.

The V and J genes are TRBV25-1 and TRBJ1-1. Germline V CDR1 and CDR2: MGHDK, SYGVNS. This CDR3 has 15 residues. This chain's CDR3 is CASSEWEGYSNEAFF.

The chain is built from TRBV28 and TRBJ2-7; lacking DNA, the TRBD1 call made by TCRdb goes unchecked. Germline V gene data show CDR1 as MDHEN and CDR2 as SYDVKM. The CDR3 extends over 12 amino acids. CDR3: CASSTGPYEQYF. Complete variable domain (other parts from reference TRBV28 and TRBJ2-7): DVKVTQSSRYLVKRTGEKVFLECVQDMDHENMFWYRQDPGLGLRLIYFSYDVKMKEKGDIPEGYSVSREKKERFSLILESASTNQTSMYLCASSTGPYEQYFGPGTRLTVT.

This clonotype is medium-sized (0.01 to 0.1%) by frequency. The V gene is TRBV4-3, the J gene TRBJ2-7. The CDR3 has 13 residues. Per germline, CDR1 LGHNA and CDR2 YSLEER. The CDR3 loop reads CASSQFEGYEQYF.